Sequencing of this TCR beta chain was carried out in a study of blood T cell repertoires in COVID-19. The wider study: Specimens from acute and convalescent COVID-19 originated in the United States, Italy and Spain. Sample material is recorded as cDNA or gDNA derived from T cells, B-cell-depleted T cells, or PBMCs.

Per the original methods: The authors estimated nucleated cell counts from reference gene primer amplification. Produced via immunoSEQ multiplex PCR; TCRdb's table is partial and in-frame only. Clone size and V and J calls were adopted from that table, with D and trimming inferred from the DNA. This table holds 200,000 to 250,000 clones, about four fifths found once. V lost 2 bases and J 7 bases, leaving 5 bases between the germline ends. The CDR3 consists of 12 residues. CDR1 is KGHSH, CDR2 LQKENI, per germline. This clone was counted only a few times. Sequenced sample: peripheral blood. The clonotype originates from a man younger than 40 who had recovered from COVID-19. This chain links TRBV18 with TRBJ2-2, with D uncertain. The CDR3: CASSPYGGELFF. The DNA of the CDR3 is TGTGCCAGCTCACCATACGGCGGGGAGCTGTTTTTT.